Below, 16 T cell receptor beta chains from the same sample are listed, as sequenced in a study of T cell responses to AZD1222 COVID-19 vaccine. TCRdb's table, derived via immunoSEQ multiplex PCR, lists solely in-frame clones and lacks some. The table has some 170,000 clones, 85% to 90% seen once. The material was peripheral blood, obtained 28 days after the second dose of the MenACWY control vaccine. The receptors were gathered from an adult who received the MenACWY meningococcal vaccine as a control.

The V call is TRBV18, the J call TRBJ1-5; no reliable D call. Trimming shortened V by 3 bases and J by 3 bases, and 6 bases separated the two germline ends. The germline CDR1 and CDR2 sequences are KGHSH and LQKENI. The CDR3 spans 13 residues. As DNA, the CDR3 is TGTGCCAGCTCACCCTCGAACAATCAGCCCCAGCATTTT. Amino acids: CASSPSNNQPQHF.

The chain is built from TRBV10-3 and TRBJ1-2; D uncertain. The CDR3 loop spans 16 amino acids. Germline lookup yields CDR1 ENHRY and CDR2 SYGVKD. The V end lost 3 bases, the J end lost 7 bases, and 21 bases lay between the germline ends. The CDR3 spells CAISDYVGPLSGGYTF. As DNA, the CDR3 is TGTGCCATCAGTGACTACGTTGGCCCGCTGAGTGGTGGCTACACCTTC.

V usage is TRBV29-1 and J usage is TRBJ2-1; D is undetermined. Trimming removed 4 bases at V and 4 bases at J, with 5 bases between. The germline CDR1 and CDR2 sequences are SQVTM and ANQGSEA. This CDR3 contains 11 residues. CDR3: CSVGPYNEQFF. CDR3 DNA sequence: TGCAGCGTTGGACCGTACAATGAGCAGTTCTTC.

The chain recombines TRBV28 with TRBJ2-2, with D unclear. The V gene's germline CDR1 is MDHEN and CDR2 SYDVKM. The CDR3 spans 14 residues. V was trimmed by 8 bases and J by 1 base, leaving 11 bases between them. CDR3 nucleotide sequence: TGTGCCAGCTACATGGGCCAGAACACCGGGGAGCTGTTTTTT. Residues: CASYMGQNTGELFF.

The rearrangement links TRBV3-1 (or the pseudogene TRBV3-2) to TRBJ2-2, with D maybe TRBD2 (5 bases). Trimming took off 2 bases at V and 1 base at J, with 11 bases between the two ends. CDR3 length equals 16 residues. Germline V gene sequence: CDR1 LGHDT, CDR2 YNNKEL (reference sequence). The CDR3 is CASSQWGARNTGELFF. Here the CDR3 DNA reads TGTGCCAGCAGCCAATGGGGAGCGCGGAACACCGGGGAGCTGTTTTTT.

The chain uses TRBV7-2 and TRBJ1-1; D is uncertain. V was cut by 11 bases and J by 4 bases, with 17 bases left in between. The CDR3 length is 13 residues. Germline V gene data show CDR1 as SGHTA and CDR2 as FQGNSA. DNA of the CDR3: TGTGCCTCCGGTCTAGAGGAGGGCACTGAAGCTTTCTTT. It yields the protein CASGLEEGTEAFF. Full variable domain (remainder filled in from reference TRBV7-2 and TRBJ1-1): GAGVSQSPSNKVTEKGKDVELRCDPISGHTALYWYRQSLGQGLEFLIYFQGNSAPDKSGLPSDRFSAERTGGSVSTLTIQRTQQEDSAVYLCASGLEEGTEAFFGQGTRLTVV.

The CDR3 DNA is TGTGCCAGTAGTATGTCGTTCCGGGAATCCTACGAGCAGTACTTC. Its translation: CASSMSFRESYEQYF. The chain combines TRBV19 with TRBJ2-7; TRBD2 might be the D (5 bases). CDR3 length equals 15 residues. Germline lookup yields CDR1 LNHDA and CDR2 SQIVND (reference sequence). V was cut by 3 bases and J by 1 base, with 13 bases left in between.

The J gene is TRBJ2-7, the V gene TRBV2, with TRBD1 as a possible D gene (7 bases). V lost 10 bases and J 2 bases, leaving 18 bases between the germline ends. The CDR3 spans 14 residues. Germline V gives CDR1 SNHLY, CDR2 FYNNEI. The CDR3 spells CAIRGEKNPYEQYF. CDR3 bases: TGTGCCATCAGGGGGGAGAAAAACCCCTACGAGCAGTACTTC.

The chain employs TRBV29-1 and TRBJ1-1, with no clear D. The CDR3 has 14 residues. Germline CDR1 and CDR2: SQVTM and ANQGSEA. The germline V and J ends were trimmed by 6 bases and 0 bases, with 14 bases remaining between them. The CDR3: CSVFPPPMNTEAFF. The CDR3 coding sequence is TGCAGCGTATTTCCCCCGCCCATGAACACTGAAGCTTTCTTT.

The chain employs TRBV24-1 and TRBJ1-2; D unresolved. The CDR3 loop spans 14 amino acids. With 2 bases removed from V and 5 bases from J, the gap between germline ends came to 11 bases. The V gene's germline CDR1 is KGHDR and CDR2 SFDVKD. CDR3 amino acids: CATSDSPEGYGYTF. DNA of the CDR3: TGTGCCACCAGTGATTCACCCGAAGGGTATGGCTACACCTTC.

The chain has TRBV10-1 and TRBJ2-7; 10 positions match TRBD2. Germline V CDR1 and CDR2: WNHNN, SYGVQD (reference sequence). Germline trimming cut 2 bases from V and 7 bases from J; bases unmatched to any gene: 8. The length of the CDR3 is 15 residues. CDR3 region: CASSETSGILGEQYF. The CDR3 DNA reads TGCGCCAGCAGTGAGACTAGCGGGATTCTAGGGGAGCAGTACTTC.

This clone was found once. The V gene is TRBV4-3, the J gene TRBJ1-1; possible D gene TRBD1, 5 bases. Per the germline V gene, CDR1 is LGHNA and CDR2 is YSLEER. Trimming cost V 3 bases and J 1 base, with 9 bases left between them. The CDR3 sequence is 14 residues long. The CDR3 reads CASSQGPQNTEAFF. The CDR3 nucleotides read TGCGCCAGCAGCCAGGGACCGCAGAACACTGAAGCTTTCTTT.

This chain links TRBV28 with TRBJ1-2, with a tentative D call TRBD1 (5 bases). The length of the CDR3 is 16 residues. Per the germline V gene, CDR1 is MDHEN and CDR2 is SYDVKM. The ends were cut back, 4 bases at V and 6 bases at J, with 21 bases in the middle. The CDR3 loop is CASSSRGGFRDDGYTF. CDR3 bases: TGTGCCAGCAGTTCCCGGGGGGGGTTTCGGGATGATGGCTACACCTTC.

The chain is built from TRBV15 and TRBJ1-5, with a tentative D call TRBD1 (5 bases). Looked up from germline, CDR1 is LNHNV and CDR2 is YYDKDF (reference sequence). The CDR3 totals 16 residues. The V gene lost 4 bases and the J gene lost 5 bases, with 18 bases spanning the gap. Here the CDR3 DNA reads TGTGCCACCAGCACCCCGAGGGAGGGACGGGATCAGCCCCAGCATTTT. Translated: CATSTPREGRDQPQHF.

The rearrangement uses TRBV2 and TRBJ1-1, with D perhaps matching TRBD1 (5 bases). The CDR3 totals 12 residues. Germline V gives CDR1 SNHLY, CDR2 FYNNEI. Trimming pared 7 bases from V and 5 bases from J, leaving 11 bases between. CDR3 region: CASMYWGTEAFF. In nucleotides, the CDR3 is TGTGCCAGCATGTATTGGGGGACTGAAGCTTTCTTT. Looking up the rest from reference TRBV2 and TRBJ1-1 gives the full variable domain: EPEVTQTPSHQVTQMGQEVILRCVPISNHLYFYWYRQILGQKVEFLVSFYNNEISEKSEIFDDQFSVERPDGSNFTLKIRSTKLEDSAMYFCASMYWGTEAFFGQGTRLTVV.

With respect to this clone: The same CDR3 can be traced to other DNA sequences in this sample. This chain's CDR3 is CASSLWAENQPQHF. The CDR3 DNA reads TGTGCCAGCAGCTTATGGGCCGAAAATCAGCCCCAGCATTTT. The chain carries TRBV7-2 and TRBJ1-5; no clear D gene. The CDR3 length is 14 residues. Deletions cut 2 bases from V and 4 bases from J, with 9 bases between. Germline V gene sequence: CDR1 SGHTA, CDR2 FQGNSA.